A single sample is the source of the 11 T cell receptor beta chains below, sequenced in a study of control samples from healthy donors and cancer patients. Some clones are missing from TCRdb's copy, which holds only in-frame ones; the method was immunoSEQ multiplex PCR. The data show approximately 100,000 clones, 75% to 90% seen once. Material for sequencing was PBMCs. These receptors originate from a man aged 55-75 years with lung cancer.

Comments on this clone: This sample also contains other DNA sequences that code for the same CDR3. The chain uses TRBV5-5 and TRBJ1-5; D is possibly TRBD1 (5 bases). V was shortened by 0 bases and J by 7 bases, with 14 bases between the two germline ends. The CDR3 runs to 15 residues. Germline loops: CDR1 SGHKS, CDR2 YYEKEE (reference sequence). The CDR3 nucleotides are TGTGCCAGCAGCTTGGAAGGGAATGGGGGGCAGCCCCAGCATTTT. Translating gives CASSLEGNGGQPQHF.

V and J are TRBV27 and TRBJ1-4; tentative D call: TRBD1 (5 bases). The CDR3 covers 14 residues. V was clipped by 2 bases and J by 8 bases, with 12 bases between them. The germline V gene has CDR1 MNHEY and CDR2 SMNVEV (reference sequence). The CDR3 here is CASSLLSGQEKLFF. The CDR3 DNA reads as TGTGCCAGCAGTTTACTCTCCGGACAAGAAAAACTGTTTTTT.

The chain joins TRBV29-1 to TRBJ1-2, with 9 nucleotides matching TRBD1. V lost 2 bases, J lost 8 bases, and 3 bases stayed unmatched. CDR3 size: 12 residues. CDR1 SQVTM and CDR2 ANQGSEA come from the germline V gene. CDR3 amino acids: CSVENRGQGYTF. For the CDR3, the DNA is TGCAGCGTTGAAAACAGGGGGCAAGGCTACACCTTC.

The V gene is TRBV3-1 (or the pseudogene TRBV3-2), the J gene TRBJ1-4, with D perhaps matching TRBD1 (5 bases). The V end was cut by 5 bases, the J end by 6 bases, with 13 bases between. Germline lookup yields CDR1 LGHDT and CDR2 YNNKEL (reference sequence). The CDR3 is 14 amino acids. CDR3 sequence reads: CASSSLGGDEKLFF. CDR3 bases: TGTGCCAGCAGCTCTCTTGGGGGGGATGAAAAACTGTTTTTT.

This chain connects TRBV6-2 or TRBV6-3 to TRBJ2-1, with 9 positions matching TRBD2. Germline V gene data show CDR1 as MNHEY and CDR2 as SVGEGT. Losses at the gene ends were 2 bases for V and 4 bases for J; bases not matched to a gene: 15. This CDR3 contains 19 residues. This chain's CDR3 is CASSYALGYQAGGYNEQFF. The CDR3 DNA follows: TGTGCCAGCAGTTACGCCTTGGGGTATCAAGCGGGGGGTTACAATGAGCAGTTCTTC.

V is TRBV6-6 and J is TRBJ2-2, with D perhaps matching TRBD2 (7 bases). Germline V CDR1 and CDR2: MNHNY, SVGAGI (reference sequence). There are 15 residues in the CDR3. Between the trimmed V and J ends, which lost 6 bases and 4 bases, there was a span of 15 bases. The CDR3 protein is CASSRGGVGTGELFF. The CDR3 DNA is TGTGCCAGCAGCCGAGGGGGGGTTGGCACCGGGGAGCTGTTTTTT.

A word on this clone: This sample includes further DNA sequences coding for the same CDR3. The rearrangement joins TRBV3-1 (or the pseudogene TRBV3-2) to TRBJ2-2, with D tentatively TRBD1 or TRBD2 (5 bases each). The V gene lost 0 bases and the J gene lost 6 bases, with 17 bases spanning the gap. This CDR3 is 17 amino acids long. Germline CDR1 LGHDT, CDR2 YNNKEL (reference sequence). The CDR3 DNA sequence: TGTGCCAGCAGCCAAGATCGGGGACCTGGAGGTCCCGGGGAGCTGTTTTTT. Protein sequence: CASSQDRGPGGPGELFF.

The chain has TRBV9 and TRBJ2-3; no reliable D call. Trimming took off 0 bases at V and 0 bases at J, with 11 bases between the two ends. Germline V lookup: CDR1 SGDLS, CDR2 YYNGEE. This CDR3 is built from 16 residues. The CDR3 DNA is TGTGCCAGCAGCGTAGGAATGGCTGGAAGCACAGATACGCAGTATTTT. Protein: CASSVGMAGSTDTQYF. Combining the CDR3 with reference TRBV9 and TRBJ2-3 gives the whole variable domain DSGVTQTPKHLITATGQRVTLRCSPRSGDLSVYWYQQSLDQGLQFLIQYYNGEERAKGNILERFSAQQFPDLHSELNLSSLELGDSALYFCASSVGMAGSTDTQYFGPGTRLTVL.

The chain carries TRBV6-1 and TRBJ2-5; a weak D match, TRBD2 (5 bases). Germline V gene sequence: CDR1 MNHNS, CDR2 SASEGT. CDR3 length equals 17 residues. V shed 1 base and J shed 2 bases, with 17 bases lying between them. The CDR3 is CASSEDGRAGHQETQYF. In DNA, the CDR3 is TGTGCCAGCAGTGAAGACGGGCGGGCTGGTCATCAAGAGACCCAGTACTTC.

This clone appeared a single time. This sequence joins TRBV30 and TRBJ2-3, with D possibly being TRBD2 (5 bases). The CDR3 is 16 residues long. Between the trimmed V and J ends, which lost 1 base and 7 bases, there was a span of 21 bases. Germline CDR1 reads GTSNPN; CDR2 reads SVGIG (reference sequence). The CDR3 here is CAWSGGDSRLYNTQYF. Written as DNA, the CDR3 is TGTGCCTGGAGTGGGGGAGACTCTCGATTGTATAATACGCAGTATTTT.

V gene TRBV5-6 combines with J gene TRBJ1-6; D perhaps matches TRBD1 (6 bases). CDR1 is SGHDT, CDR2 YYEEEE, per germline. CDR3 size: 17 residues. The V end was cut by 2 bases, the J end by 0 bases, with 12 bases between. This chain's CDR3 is CASSLDLDSSYNSPLHF. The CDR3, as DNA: TGTGCCAGCAGCTTAGATCTGGACAGCTCCTATAATTCACCCCTCCACTTT.